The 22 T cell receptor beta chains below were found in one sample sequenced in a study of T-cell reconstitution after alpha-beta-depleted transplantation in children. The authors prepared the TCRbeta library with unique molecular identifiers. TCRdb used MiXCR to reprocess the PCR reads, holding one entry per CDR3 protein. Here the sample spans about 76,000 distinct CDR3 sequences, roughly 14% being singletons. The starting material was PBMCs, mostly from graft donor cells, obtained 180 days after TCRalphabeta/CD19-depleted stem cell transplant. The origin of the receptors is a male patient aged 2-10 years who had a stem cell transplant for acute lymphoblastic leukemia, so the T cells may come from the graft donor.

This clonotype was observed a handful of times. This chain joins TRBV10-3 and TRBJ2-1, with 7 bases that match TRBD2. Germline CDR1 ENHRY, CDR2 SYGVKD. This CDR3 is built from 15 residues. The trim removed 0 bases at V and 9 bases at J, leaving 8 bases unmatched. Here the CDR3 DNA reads TGTGCCATCAGTGAGTCGAGGCTAGCGGAGCGTGAGCAGTTCTTC. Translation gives CAISESRLAEREQFF.

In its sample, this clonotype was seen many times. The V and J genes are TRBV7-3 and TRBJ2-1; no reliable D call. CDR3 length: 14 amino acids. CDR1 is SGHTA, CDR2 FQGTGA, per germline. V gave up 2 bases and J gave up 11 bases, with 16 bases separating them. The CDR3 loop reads CASSLDPLRVKQFF. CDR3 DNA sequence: TGTGCCAGCAGCTTAGACCCGCTTAGGGTTAAGCAGTTCTTC.

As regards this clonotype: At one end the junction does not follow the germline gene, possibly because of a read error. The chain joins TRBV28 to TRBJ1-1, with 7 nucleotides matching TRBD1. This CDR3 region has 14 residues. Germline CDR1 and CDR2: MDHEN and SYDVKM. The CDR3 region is CRTTGYKLYTEAFF. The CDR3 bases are TGCAGAACGACAGGGTATAAATTGTATACTGAAGCTTTCTTT.

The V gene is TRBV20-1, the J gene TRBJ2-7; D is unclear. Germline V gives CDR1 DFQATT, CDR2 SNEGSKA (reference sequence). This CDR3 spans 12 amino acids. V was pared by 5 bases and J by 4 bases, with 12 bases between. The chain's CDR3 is CSARPLGYEQYF. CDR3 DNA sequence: TGCAGTGCTCGACCCCTTGGATACGAGCAGTACTTC.

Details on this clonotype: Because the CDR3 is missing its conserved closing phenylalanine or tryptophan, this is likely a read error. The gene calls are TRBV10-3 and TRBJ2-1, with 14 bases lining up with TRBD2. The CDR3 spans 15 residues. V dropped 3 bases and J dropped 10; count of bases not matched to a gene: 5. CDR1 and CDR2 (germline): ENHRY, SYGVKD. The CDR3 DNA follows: TGTGCCATCAGTGAAGGGACTAGCGGGAGAAGGGAGCAGTTCTAC. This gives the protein CAISEGTSGRREQFY.

CDR3 residues: CASSLGLGRLGTQYF. CDR3 sequence (DNA): TGTGCCAGCAGCTTGGGACTTGGACGGCTAGGGACCCAGTACTTC. The chain employs TRBV7-8 and TRBJ2-5; TRBD2 might be the D (6 bases). The germline V gene has CDR1 SGHVS and CDR2 FQNEAQ. The CDR3 is 15 residues long. The V and J ends lost 3 bases and 7 bases respectively, with 18 bases between them.

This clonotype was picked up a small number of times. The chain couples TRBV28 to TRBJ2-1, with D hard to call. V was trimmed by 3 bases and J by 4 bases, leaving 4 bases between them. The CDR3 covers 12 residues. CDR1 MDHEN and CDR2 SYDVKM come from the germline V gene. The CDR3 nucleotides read TGTGCCAGCAGTTTTGAGTACAATGAGCAGTTCTTC. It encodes CASSFEYNEQFF.

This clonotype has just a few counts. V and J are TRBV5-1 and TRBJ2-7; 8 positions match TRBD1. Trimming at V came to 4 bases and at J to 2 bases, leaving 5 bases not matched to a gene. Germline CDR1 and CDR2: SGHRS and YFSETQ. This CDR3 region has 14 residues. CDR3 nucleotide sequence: TGCGCCAGCAGCCCGGACAGGGCAGCCTACGAGCAGTACTTC. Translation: CASSPDRAAYEQYF.

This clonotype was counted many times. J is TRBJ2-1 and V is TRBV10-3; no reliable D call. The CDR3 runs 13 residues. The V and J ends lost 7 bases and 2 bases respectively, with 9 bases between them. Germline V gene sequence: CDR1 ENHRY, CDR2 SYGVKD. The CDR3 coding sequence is TGTGCCATCAAGGCAGGACCCTACAATGAGCAGTTCTTC. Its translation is CAIKAGPYNEQFF.

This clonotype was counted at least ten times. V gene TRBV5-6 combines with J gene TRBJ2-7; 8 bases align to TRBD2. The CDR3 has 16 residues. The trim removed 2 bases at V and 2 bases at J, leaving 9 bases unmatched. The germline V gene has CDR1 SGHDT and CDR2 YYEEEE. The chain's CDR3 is CASSFGLAGATYEQYF. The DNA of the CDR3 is TGTGCCAGCAGCTTCGGACTAGCCGGAGCAACCTACGAGCAGTACTTC.

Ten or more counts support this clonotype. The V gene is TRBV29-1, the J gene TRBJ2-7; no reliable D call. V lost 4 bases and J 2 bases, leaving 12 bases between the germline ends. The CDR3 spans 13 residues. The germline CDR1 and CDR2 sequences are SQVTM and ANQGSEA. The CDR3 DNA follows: TGCAGCGTTGTAGTGGGTCCCCCCTACGAGCAGTACTTC. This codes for CSVVVGPPYEQYF.

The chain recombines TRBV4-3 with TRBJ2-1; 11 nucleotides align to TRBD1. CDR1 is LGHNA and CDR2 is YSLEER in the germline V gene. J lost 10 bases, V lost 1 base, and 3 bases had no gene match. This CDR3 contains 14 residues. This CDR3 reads CASSQGTGGREQFF. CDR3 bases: TGCGCCAGCAGCCAAGGGACAGGGGGCAGAGAGCAGTTCTTC.

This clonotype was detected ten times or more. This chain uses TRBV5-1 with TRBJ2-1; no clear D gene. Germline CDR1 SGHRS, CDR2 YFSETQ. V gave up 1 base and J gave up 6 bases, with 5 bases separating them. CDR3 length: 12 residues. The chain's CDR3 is CASSLSTNEQFF. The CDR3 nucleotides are TGCGCCAGCAGCTTGTCCACCAATGAGCAGTTCTTC. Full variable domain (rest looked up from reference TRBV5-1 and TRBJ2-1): KAGVTQTPRYLIKTRGQQVTLSCSPISGHRSVSWYQQTPGQGLQFLFEYFSETQRNKGNFPGRFSGRQFSNSRSEMNVSTLELGDSALYLCASSLSTNEQFFGPGTRLTVL.

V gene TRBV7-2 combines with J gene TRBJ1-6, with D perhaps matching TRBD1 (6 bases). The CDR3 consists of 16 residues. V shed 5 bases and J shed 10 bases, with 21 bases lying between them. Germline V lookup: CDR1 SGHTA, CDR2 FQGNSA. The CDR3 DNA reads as TGTGCCAGCAGCCTAGGCCCCCAGGGGATAGGCTCACCCCTCCACTTT. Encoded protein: CASSLGPQGIGSPLHF.

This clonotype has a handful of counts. As DNA, the CDR3 is TGTGCCAGCAGCCGACTACCTCCGGGCATTCAGTACTTC. Its protein product is CASSRLPPGIQYF. This sequence joins TRBV6-5 and TRBJ2-4; tentatively, D is TRBD2 (5 bases). This CDR3 is 13 amino acids long. CDR1 and CDR2 from the germline V gene are MNHEY and SVGAGI. Trimming left V 6 bases short and J 9 bases short, with 15 bases between.

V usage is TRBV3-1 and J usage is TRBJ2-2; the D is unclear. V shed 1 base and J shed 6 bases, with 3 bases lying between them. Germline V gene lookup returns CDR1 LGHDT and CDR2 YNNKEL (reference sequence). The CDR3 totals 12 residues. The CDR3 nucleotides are TGTGCCAGCAGCCAAGTGGCCGGGGAGCTGTTTTTT. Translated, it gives CASSQVAGELFF. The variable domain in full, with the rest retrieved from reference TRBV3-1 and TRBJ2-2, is DTAVSQTPKYLVTQMGNDKSIKCEQNLGHDTMYWYKQDSKKFLKIMFSYNNKELIINETVPNRFSPKSPDKAHLNLHINSLELGDSAVYFCASSQVAGELFFGEGSRLTVL.

The CDR3: CASSPPGGRAINEQFF. CDR3 DNA: TGTGCCAGCAGCCCCCCCGGCGGGAGGGCCATCAATGAGCAGTTCTTC. The chain combines TRBV5-6 with TRBJ2-1; 9 positions match TRBD2. The CDR3 length is 16 residues. V was clipped by 4 bases and J by 6 bases; unmatched bases: 11. The V gene's germline CDR1 is SGHDT and CDR2 YYEEEE.

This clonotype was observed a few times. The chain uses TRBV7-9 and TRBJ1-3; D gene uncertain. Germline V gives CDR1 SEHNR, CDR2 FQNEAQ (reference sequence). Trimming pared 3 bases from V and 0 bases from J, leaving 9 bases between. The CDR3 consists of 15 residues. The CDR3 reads CASSFGRLSGNTIYF. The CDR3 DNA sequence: TGTGCCAGCAGCTTCGGGCGACTCTCTGGAAACACCATATATTTT.

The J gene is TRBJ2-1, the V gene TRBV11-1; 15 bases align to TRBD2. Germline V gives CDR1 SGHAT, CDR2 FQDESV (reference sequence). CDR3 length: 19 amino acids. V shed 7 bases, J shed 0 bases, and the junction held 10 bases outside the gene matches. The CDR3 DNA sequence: TGTGCCAGCAACCCGGGACTAGCGGGAGGTAGAAGCTCCTACAATGAGCAGTTCTTC. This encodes CASNPGLAGGRSSYNEQFF.

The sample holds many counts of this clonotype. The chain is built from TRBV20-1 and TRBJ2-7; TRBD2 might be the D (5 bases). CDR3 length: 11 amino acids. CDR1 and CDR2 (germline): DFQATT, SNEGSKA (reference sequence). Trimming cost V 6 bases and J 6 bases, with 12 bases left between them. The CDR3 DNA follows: TGCAGTGCGCGGGCTTCGAGCGAGCAGTACTTC. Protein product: CSARASSEQYF.

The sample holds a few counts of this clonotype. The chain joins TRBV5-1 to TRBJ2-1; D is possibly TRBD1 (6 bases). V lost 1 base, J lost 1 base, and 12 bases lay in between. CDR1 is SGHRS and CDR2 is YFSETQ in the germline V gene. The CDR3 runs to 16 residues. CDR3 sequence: CASSLWGPASYNEQFF. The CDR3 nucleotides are TGCGCCAGCAGCTTGTGGGGGCCAGCGTCCTACAATGAGCAGTTCTTC.

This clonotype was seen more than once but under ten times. CDR3 nucleotides: TGTGCCAGCAGGAGGACAGGGGTAGCAGATACGCAGTATTTT. This sequence encodes CASRRTGVADTQYF. This chain uses TRBV12-3 or TRBV12-4 with TRBJ2-3; 9 bases are a match to TRBD1. The CDR3 has 14 residues. V lost 6 bases to trimming and J lost 4 bases; unmatched junction nucleotides: 5.